This TCR beta chain was sequenced during a study of PD-1 blockade in mismatch repair-deficient tumors. The CDR3 spans 16 residues. The ends lost 4 bases at V and 2 bases at J; junction bases unmatched: 7. Germline CDR1 SGHRS, CDR2 YFSETQ. Clones were sequenced by immunoSEQ multiplex PCR, and TCRdb holds only the in-frame ones, with some missing. The sample has roughly 130,000 clones; roughly 90% are singletons. Here the sequenced sample was peripheral blood, taken almost 74 weeks after starting pembrolizumab. The chain is built from TRBV5-1 and TRBJ2-1; 9 nucleotides align to TRBD2. The clonotype originates from an adult with mismatch repair-deficient cancer. CDR3 nucleotide sequence: TGCGCCAGCAGCGCGGGAGGGCCACCCACCTACAATGAGCAGTTCTTC. The encoded protein is CASSAGGPPTYNEQFF.